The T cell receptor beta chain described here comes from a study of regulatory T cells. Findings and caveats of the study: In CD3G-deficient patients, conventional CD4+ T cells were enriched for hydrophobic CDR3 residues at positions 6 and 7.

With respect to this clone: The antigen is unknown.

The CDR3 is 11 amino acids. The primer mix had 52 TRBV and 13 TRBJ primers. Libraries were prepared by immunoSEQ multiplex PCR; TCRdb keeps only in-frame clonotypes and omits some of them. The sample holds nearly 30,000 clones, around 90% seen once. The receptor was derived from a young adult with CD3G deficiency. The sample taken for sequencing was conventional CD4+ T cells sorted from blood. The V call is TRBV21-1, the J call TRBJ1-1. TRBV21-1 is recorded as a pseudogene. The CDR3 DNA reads TGTGCCAGCATCGTGAACACTGAAGCTTTCTTT. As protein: CASIVNTEAFF.